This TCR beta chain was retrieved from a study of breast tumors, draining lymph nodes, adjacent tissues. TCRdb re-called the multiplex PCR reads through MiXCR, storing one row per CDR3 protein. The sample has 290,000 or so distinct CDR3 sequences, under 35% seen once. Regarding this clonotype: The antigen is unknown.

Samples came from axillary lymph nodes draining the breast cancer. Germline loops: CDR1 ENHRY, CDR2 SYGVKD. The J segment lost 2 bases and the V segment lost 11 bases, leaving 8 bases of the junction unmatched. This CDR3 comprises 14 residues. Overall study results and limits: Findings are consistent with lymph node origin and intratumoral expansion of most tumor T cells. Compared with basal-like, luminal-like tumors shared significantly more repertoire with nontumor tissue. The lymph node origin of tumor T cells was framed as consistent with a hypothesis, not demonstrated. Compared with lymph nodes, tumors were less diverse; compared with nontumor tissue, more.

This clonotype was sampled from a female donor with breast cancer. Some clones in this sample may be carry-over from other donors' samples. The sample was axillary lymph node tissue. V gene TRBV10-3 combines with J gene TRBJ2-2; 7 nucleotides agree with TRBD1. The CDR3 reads CAHRVGGNTGELFF. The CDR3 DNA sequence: TGTGCCCATCGGGTAGGGGGCAACACCGGGGAGCTGTTTTTT.